The 8 T cell receptor beta chains below come from one sample, sequenced in a study of graft-versus-host responses after intestinal transplantation. TCRdb keeps only in-frame clones here, not all; method: immunoSEQ multiplex PCR. The sample carries almost 70,000 clones, 80% to 95% recorded once. The sequencing here drew on bone marrow, taken almost 750 days after intestinal transplantation. Receptors were obtained from a human patient who received an intestinal transplant, so some T cells may come from the graft donor.

The chain couples TRBV7-9 to TRBJ1-2; 12 nucleotides match TRBD1. The germline V gene encodes CDR1 SEHNR and CDR2 FQNEAQ (reference sequence). Trimming took 5 bases from V and 6 from J; bases not matched to a gene: 7. The CDR3 has 15 residues. The CDR3 loop is CASSPGQGALDGYTF. In DNA form, the CDR3 reads TGTGCCAGCAGCCCGGGACAGGGGGCCCTCGATGGCTACACCTTC.

This chain uses TRBV4-1 with TRBJ2-7; D is unresolved. This CDR3 spans 13 amino acids. The germline gives CDR1 MGHRA, CDR2 YSYEKL. V lost 4 bases to trimming and J lost 4 bases, with 11 bases between them. Written as DNA, the CDR3 is TGCGCCAGCAGCCCAGCCACCTCTTACGAGCAGTACTTC. It codes for CASSPATSYEQYF.

Concerning this clone: Its ends do not fully match the called genes, so a read error is possible. The V and J genes are TRBV5-6 and TRBJ2-4, with a possible D match to TRBD2 (5 bases). The CDR3 runs to 14 residues. Per the germline V gene, CDR1 is SGHDT and CDR2 is YYEEEE. The CDR3 sequence: CASSLGGAENIQYF. DNA of the CDR3: TGTGCCAGCAGCTTGGGGGGAGCCGAAAACATTCAGTACTTC. The full variable domain, with the rest looked up from reference TRBV5-6 and TRBJ2-4, is DAGVTQSPTHLIKTRGQQVTLRCSPKSGHDTVSWYQQALGQGPQFIFQYYEEEERQRGNFPDRFSGHQFPNYSSELNVNALLLGDSALYLCASSLGGAENIQYFGAGTRLSVL.

This chain uses TRBV5-6 with TRBJ2-7; D remains unclear. CDR1 and CDR2 from the germline V gene are SGHDT and YYEEEE. The V gene lost 1 base and the J gene lost 5 bases, with 4 bases spanning the gap. The CDR3 has 11 amino acids. The CDR3 protein is CASSLINEQYF. The CDR3 DNA follows: TGTGCCAGCAGCTTGATCAACGAGCAGTACTTC.

The chain is built from TRBV9 and TRBJ1-2, with D unclear. The CDR3 runs 14 residues. The V and J ends lost 4 bases and 4 bases respectively, with 14 bases between them. CDR1 SGDLS and CDR2 YYNGEE come from the germline V gene. The CDR3 loop reads CASSSGPSFYGYTF. For the CDR3, the DNA is TGTGCCAGCAGCTCCGGACCCTCCTTCTATGGCTACACCTTC.

This chain connects TRBV5-1 to TRBJ1-5; D unresolved. Trimming removed 4 bases at V and 3 bases at J, with 11 bases between. In germline, CDR1 is SGHRS, CDR2 YFSETQ. CDR3 length equals 14 residues. DNA of the CDR3: TGCGCCAGCAGCCTAGGACTGAACAATCAGCCCCAGCATTTT. This gives the protein CASSLGLNNQPQHF.

The rearrangement joins TRBV19 to TRBJ2-5; maybe TRBD2 (6 bases). The CDR3 sequence is 17 residues long. Trimming left V 5 bases short and J 4 bases short, with 23 bases between. CDR1 and CDR2 from the germline V gene are LNHDA and SQIVND (reference sequence). CDR3 residues: CASSYSPGPLGGETQYF. DNA of the CDR3: TGTGCCAGTAGTTATAGCCCCGGACCCCTGGGAGGAGAGACCCAGTACTTC.

V usage is TRBV9 and J usage is TRBJ2-2, with 10 bases lining up with TRBD1. Per germline, CDR1 SGDLS and CDR2 YYNGEE. The CDR3 has 17 amino acids. After removal of 3 bases from V and 0 bases from J, the junction contained 5 bases not matched to a gene. The CDR3: CASSATTGGANTGELFF. The DNA of the CDR3 is TGTGCCAGCAGCGCTACGACAGGGGGCGCGAACACCGGGGAGCTGTTTTTT.